This entry is about one T cell receptor (beta chain). Germline V lookup: CDR1 SGHNT, CDR2 YYREEE (reference sequence). The CDR3 has 13 residues. V gave up 4 bases and J gave up 5 bases, with 13 bases separating them. This entry belongs to a study of blood T cell repertoires in COVID-19. Overall study: Whether acute or convalescent, the COVID-19 samples came from the United States, Italy and Spain. The cDNA or gDNA used as material had been derived from T cells, B-cell-depleted T cells, or PBMCs.

Source study methods: It was from reference gene primer amplification that nucleated cell counts were estimated. Assay used: immunoSEQ multiplex PCR; TCRdb lists only in-frame clones, some missing. That table supplies the V and J calls and clone size; D and trimming were determined from the DNA. Seen here are 20,000 or so clones, 91% observed once, and the top ten hold roughly 7.3%. J is TRBJ2-7 and V is TRBV5-4; D might be TRBD2 (5 bases). Material for sequencing was peripheral blood. This TCR derives from an older man with active COVID-19. This chain's CDR3 is CASSPLAADEQYF. Here the CDR3 DNA reads TGTGCCAGCAGCCCCTTGGCAGCGGACGAGCAGTACTTC.